The 8 T cell receptor beta chains given below trace back to one sample, sequenced in a study of identical twins. One entry per CDR3 protein results from TCRdb running MiXCR on the 5' RACE reads. The sample carries 450,000 to 650,000 distinct CDR3 sequences, roughly 9.5% recorded once. These data were also filed under a second study, of yellow fever vaccine responses in identical twins.

Sequencing was performed on PBMCs. The receptors shown here come from a woman under 30 in good health.

The chain employs TRBV12-3 or TRBV12-4 and TRBJ1-3, with D tentatively TRBD1 (6 bases). V was clipped by 3 bases and J by 0 bases, with 12 bases between them. The CDR3 has 16 amino acids. This CDR3 reads CASSLDSVVSGNTIYF. In DNA, the CDR3 is TGTGCCAGCAGTTTGGACAGCGTAGTCTCTGGAAACACCATATATTTT.

This clonotype turned up a few times. DNA of the CDR3: TGTGCCAGCAGCTTACCGGCACTGGGGGTTTACGAGCAGTACTTC. Protein sequence: CASSLPALGVYEQYF. The chain combines TRBV7-2 with TRBJ2-7; D might be TRBD1 or TRBD2, each matching 5 bases. Trimming shortened V by 2 bases and J by 4 bases, and 15 bases separated the two germline ends. The germline gives CDR1 SGHTA, CDR2 FQGNSA. The length of the CDR3 is 15 residues.

This clonotype was seen at least ten times. The V gene is TRBV20-1, the J gene TRBJ2-1; TRBD2 matches at 8 bases. Germline trimming cut 2 bases from V and 1 base from J; bases unmatched to any gene: 1. Per the germline V gene, CDR1 is DFQATT and CDR2 is SNEGSKA (reference sequence). There are 14 residues in the CDR3. CDR3 in DNA: TGCAGTGCTAGAAGCGGGAGATCCTACAATGAGCAGTTCTTC. Amino acids: CSARSGRSYNEQFF.

This clonotype appeared a few times. The chain has TRBV10-3 and TRBJ2-3, with 12 bases lining up with TRBD2. The CDR3 consists of 16 residues. Germline CDR1 reads ENHRY; CDR2 reads SYGVKD. After removal of 8 bases from V and 4 bases from J, the junction contained 10 bases not matched to a gene. The CDR3 protein is CAIGSGRLAGADTQYF. CDR3 bases: TGTGCCATCGGGTCCGGGCGACTAGCGGGAGCAGATACGCAGTATTTT.

This clonotype was seen only a few times. The V and J genes are TRBV6-5 and TRBJ2-7, with TRBD1 identical over 9 bases. The germline gives CDR1 MNHEY, CDR2 SVGAGI. J gave up 3 bases and V 2 bases, and 5 bases lay outside the gene matches. This CDR3 is 15 amino acids long. As DNA, the CDR3 is TGTGCCAGCAGTTACGCCGGGACAGGGATCTACGAGCAGTACTTC. It yields the protein CASSYAGTGIYEQYF.

This rearrangement joins TRBV5-1 to TRBJ2-3; D uncertain. V was clipped by 7 bases and J by 1 base, with 16 bases between them. Germline CDR1 and CDR2: SGHRS and YFSETQ. There are 15 residues in the CDR3. CDR3 sequence reads: CASGGGRVRTDTQYF. DNA of the CDR3: TGCGCCAGCGGTGGTGGACGGGTGCGCACAGATACGCAGTATTTT.

This sequence joins TRBV7-2 and TRBJ2-7; the match to TRBD2 covers 15 bases. CDR3 length: 17 residues. J was trimmed by 3 bases and V by 5 bases; bases with no gene match: 8. Germline CDR1 SGHTA, CDR2 FQGNSA. The CDR3 loop reads CASSTPGLAGGGYEQYF. The CDR3, as DNA: TGTGCCAGCAGCACACCGGGACTAGCGGGAGGAGGCTACGAGCAGTACTTC.

This clonotype showed up many times. The chain has TRBV19 and TRBJ2-5, with 8 nucleotides matching TRBD2. Germline V gene data show CDR1 as LNHDA and CDR2 as SQIVND (reference sequence). The V gene end was trimmed by 6 bases and the J gene end by 5 bases; junction bases not matched to a gene: 11. This CDR3 contains 15 residues. CDR3 loop: CASRETGLGVETQYF. The CDR3 nucleotides are TGTGCCAGTAGAGAAACGGGACTAGGGGTGGAGACCCAGTACTTC.